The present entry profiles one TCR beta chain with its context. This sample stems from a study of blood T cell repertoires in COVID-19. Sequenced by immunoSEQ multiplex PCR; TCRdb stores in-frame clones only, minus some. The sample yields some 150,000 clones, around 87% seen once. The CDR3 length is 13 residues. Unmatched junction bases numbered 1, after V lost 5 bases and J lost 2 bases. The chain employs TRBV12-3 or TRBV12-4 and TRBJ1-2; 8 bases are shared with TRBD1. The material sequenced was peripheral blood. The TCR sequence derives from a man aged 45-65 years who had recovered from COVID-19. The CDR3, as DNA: TGTGCCAGCAGTCGACAGGGGAACTATGGCTACACCTTC. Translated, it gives CASSRQGNYGYTF.